This T cell receptor (beta chain) was profiled in a study of blood T cell repertoires in COVID-19. Study background: Acute-phase and convalescent COVID-19 samples originated in the United States, Italy and Spain. Nucleic acid was either cDNA or gDNA, and it came from T cells, B-cell-depleted T cells, or PBMCs.

Original methodology: Counts of nucleated cells, estimated from reference gene primer amplification, were obtained. TCRdb keeps only in-frame clones here, not all; method: immunoSEQ multiplex PCR. The V and J calls and the clone size are those of that table, but D and trimming were determined from the DNA. The repertoire includes some 260,000 clones, roughly 84% of them detected once, and 3% to 4% sits in the top ten. J gave up 6 bases and V 2 bases, and 2 bases lay outside the gene matches. Germline V gene lookup returns CDR1 LNHDA and CDR2 SQIVND (reference sequence). The CDR3 consists of 14 residues.

The V and J genes are TRBV19 and TRBJ1-4; the match to TRBD1 covers 8 bases. Material for sequencing was peripheral blood. This receptor was identified in a woman between 35 and 50 years old with active or convalescent COVID-19. The CDR3 region has the DNA TGTGCCAGTAGTATACGCAGGGGGCATGAAAAACTGTTTTTT. This translates into CASSIRRGHEKLFF.